The next 2 T cell receptor beta chains were all read from a single sample in a study of T-cell memory formation after mild COVID-19. MiXCR was run by TCRdb on the 5' RACE reads, yielding one entry per CDR3 protein. The data contain more than 250,000 distinct CDR3 sequences, roughly 17% of them seen just once; the ten biggest clones take up around a fifth. The source material was PBMCs or a T cell subset sorted from them (not recorded which). These receptors came from a man aged 18 to 29 who had mild COVID-19 (a few samples of this study predate the infection). Cell type and time point are not known.

This clonotype has just a few counts. V and J are TRBV6-6 and TRBJ2-2, with a weak D call TRBD2 (7 bases). V lost 2 bases to trimming and J lost 7 bases, with 14 bases between them. CDR1 MNHNY and CDR2 SVGAGI come from the germline V gene (reference sequence). The CDR3 covers 15 residues. DNA for the CDR3: TGTGCCAGCAGTTACGAGGGGGGGGCTGGCGGGGAGCTGTTTTTT. Amino acid sequence: CASSYEGGAGGELFF.

There are a few counts of this clonotype. CDR3 in DNA: TGTGCCGGAGATAATCCCCCACCCCTCAACACTGAAGCTTTCTTT. Amino acid sequence: CAGDNPPPLNTEAFF. This chain connects TRBV5-5 to TRBJ1-1; D not certain. The CDR3 spans 15 residues. V gave up 10 bases and J gave up 2 bases, with 21 bases separating them. Germline loops: CDR1 SGHKS, CDR2 YYEKEE (reference sequence).